Listed below are T cell receptor beta chains from one sample, sequenced in a study of Graves' ophthalmopathy and Graves' hyperthyroidism. In TCRdb, the multiplex PCR reads were re-called with MiXCR into one record per CDR3 protein. The table shows about 1.2 million distinct CDR3 sequences, with roughly two fifths occurring only once. Sequences were obtained from peripheral blood or thyroid tissue (not recorded which). These receptors all come from an adult man with Graves' hyperthyroidism. Both conserved end residues are part of each CDR3. Fields, in order: clone size, CDR3 length, D gene, V gene, J gene, CDR3 DNA, CDR3 protein. The D gene is left open where the match is weak. Only some rows state a clone size, as once, few, many or a class for expanded clones.

many	14	-	TRBV5-1	TRBJ1-1	TGCGCCAGCAGCTTAGGCAAGGAAGGCACTGAAGCTTTCTTT	CASSLGKEGTEAFF
-	13	TRBD1	TRBV27	TRBJ2-7	TGTGCCACCGTCTCGGGGACAGGGTACGAGCAGTACTTC	CATVSGTGYEQYF
-	16	-	TRBV7-2	TRBJ1-5	TGTGCCAGCAGCTTATATCGGGGGCGCTCAGGTCAGCCCCAGCATTTT	CASSLYRGRSGQPQHF
-	15	-	TRBV7-9	TRBJ2-5	TGTGCCAGCAGCTCCCTAACGGAGGTGGGGCAGACCCAGTACTTC	CASSSLTEVGQTQYF
-	16	TRBD1	TRBV15	TRBJ1-5	TGTGCCAGCAGTTACAGAGGACAGGGAGGCAATCAGCCCCAGCATTTT	CASSYRGQGGNQPQHF
many	12	-	TRBV29-1	TRBJ1-2	TGCAGCGTTGAAATCTGGGGAAAGGGCTACACCTTC	CSVEIWGKGYTF
-	12	-	TRBV29-1	TRBJ2-5	TGCAGCTACCCCGGGACCCAAGAGACCCAGTACTTC	CSYPGTQETQYF
-	12	-	TRBV20-1	TRBJ2-7	TGCAGTGCTAGGCCCGGGGCCGCCGAGCAGTACTTC	CSARPGAAEQYF
-	16	-	TRBV20-1	TRBJ2-6	TGCAGTGCATCGTCGGGGGCGTTCTCTGGGGCCAACGTCCTGACTTTC	CSASSGAFSGANVLTF
-	17	-	TRBV7-2	TRBJ1-2	TGTGCCAGCAGCGTTGAAAGGGGGGGCTTTTCGGACTATGGCTACACCTTC	CASSVERGGFSDYGYTF
many	15	TRBD1	TRBV9	TRBJ2-7	TGTGCCAGCAGCGTTGCCGGGACAGAGGGCTACGAGCAGTACTTC	CASSVAGTEGYEQYF
-	17	TRBD2	TRBV2	TRBJ2-5	TGTGCCAGCAGTGAAGGTTCTAGCGGGATGGTACCAGAGACCCAGTACTTC	CASSEGSSGMVPETQYF
many	15	TRBD1	TRBV7-2	TRBJ1-6	TGTGCCAGCAGCCACCGGACAGGGGATAATTCACCCCTCCACTTT	CASSHRTGDNSPLHF
few	11	-	TRBV9	TRBJ1-1	TGTGCCAGCAGCCAAGGGGGGGTAGCTTTCTTT	CASSQGGVAFF
-	15	TRBD1	TRBV18	TRBJ1-2	TGTGCCAGCTCACCTATCTTACAGGGGGCCGGTGGCTACACCTTC	CASSPILQGAGGYTF
many	13	-	TRBV2	TRBJ2-7	TGTGCCAGCAGTGGACAGCGGTCCTACGAGCAGTACTTC	CASSGQRSYEQYF
-	13	-	TRBV5-6	TRBJ2-7	TGTGCCACCCATCGGGGGAGCTCCTACGAGCAGTACTTC	CATHRGSSYEQYF
once	16	-	TRBV9	TRBJ1-1	TGTGCCAGCTCGACCCCCGGGACAACCTTGAACACTGAAGCTTTCTTT	CASSTPGTTLNTEAFF
many	17	-	TRBV9	TRBJ1-6	TGTGCCAGCAGCGTAGAAGGCGGGGGCCCTGGGGGTTCACCCCTCCACTTT	CASSVEGGGPGGSPLHF
many	12	TRBD1	TRBV19	TRBJ1-2	TGTGCCAGTACCAGGGGGATCTATGGCTACACCTTC	CASTRGIYGYTF
-	18	-	TRBV6-5	TRBJ1-4	TGTGCCAGCAGTCCTTCACCAGCAACAGGGTCGTGGGGCGAAAAACTGTTTTTT	CASSPSPATGSWGEKLFF
-	17	TRBD1	TRBV7-3	TRBJ2-6	TGTGCCAGCAGCTTAGTCCCCAGGGGGACTGGGGCCAACGTCCTGACTTTC	CASSLVPRGTGANVLTF
few	14	-	TRBV27	TRBJ1-2	TGTGCCAGCAGTTTATACGCAGGGAGGGATGGCTACACCTTC	CASSLYAGRDGYTF
-	13	-	TRBV20-1	TRBJ1-6	TGCAGTGCTAGAAAGACAGTCTTGACACCCCTCCACTTT	CSARKTVLTPLHF
many	12	-	TRBV29-1	TRBJ2-7	TGCAGCGCCCCCGGCCACAAGGGCGAGCAGTACTTC	CSAPGHKGEQYF
few	16	TRBD2	TRBV6-5	TRBJ2-7	TGTGCCAGCAGAGTACGGAGGGGGCTAGCGGGGGATGAGCAGTACTTC	CASRVRRGLAGDEQYF
-	16	-	TRBV10-3	TRBJ2-6	TGTGCCAGCAGTTGGCCGGGTGGGACTGGGGCCAACGTCCTGACTTTC	CASSWPGGTGANVLTF
once	15	TRBD2	TRBV7-9	TRBJ2-5	TGTACTAGCAGCTTAGCCGGACTAGGACAAGAGACCCAGTACTTC	CTSSLAGLGQETQYF
-	15	TRBD1	TRBV9	TRBJ1-5	TGTGCCAGCAGCGTTGCCGACAGGGGGGATCAGCCCCAGCATTTT	CASSVADRGDQPQHF
many	15	TRBD2	TRBV12-3/TRBV12-4	TRBJ2-7	TGTGCCAGCAGTTCGTTGCAAGCGGGGGGCTACGAGCAGTACTTC	CASSSLQAGGYEQYF
-	15	TRBD1	TRBV29-1	TRBJ2-5	TGCAGCGTTGAAGACGGGGCAGGGGGCGGGGAGACCCAGTACTTC	CSVEDGAGGGETQYF
few	15	-	TRBV6-1	TRBJ2-7	TGTGCCAGCAGTGAGAGACCCGGAGGGAACCGCGAGCAGTACTTC	CASSERPGGNREQYF
few	16	TRBD1	TRBV7-2	TRBJ2-2	TGTGCCAGCAGCTTAGCTTCGACAGGGAAGGCCGGGGAGCTGTTTTTT	CASSLASTGKAGELFF
-	15	TRBD1	TRBV18	TRBJ1-6	TGTGCCAGCTCACTGGACAGGGGTCCTAATTCACCCCTCCACTTT	CASSLDRGPNSPLHF
-	16	TRBD1	TRBV9	TRBJ2-7	TGTGCCAGCAGCGTAGGCGTCGGACAGGGCTCCTACGAGCAGTACTTC	CASSVGVGQGSYEQYF
many	16	TRBD2	TRBV7-2	TRBJ2-7	TGTGCCAGCAGCCCCGGACTAGCGGGAGGGTCCTACGAGCAGTACTTC	CASSPGLAGGSYEQYF
few	12	-	TRBV6-1	TRBJ1-1	TGTGCCAGCAGTCTGAGAGGGTATTACGCTTTCTTT	CASSLRGYYAFF